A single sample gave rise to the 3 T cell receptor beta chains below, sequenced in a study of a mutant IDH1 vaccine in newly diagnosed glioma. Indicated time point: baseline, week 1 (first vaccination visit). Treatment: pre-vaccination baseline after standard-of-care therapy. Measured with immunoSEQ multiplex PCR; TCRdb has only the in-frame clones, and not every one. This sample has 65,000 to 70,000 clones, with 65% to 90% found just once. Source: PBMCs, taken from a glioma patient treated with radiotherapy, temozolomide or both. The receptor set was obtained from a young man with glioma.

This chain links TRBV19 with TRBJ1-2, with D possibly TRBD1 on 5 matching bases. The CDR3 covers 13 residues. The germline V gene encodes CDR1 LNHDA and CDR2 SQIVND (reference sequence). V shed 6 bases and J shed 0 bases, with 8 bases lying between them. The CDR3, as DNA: TGTGCCAGTAGAAGGGACGCTAACTATGGCTACACCTTC. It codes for CASRRDANYGYTF.

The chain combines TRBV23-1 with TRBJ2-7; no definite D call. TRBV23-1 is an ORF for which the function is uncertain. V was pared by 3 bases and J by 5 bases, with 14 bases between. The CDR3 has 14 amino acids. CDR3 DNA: TGCGCCAGCAGTCACCCCGAGGTCAGGAACGAGCAGTACTTC. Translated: CASSHPEVRNEQYF.

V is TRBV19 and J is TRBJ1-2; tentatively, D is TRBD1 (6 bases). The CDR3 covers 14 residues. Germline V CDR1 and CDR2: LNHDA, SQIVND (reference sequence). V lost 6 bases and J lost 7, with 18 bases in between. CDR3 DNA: TGTGCCAGTAGGGACAGTTCGATGCGATTTGGCTACACCTTC. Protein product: CASRDSSMRFGYTF.